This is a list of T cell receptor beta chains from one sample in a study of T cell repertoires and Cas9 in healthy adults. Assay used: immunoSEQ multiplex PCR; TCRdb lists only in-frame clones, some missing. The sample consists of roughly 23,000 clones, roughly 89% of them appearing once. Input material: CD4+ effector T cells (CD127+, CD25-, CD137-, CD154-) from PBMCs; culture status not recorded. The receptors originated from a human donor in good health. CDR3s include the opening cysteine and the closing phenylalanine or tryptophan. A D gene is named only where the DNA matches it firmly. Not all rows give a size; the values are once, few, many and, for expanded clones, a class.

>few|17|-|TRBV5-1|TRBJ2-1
CASSLTPTGGGRDEQFF
TGCGCCAGCAGCCTAACCCCGACAGGGGGCGGGAGGGATGAGCAGTTCTTC
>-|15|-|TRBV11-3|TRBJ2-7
CASSLEVGSSYEQYF
TGTGCCAGCAGCTTAGAGGTCGGGAGCTCCTACGAGCAGTACTTC
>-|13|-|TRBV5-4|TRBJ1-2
CASSLVWEGGYTF
TGTGCCAGCAGCTTGGTTTGGGAGGGAGGCTACACCTTC
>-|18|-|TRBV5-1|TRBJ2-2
CASSRGWNRAAVHRGAVF
TGCGCCAGCAGCAGGGGATGGAACCGAGCGGCAGTACACCGGGGAGCTGTTTTT
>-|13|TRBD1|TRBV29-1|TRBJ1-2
CSVSSGTGGGYTF
TGCAGCGTTTCCTCCGGGACAGGGGGGGGCTACACCTTC
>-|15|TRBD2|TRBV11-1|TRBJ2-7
CASSPSGGGTYEQYF
TGTGCCAGCAGCCCTAGCGGGGGAGGCACCTACGAGCAGTACTTC
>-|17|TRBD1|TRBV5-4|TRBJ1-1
CASSNTPYDRDKTEAFF
TGTGCCAGCAGCAATACCCCCTATGACAGGGACAAAACTGAAGCTTTCTTT
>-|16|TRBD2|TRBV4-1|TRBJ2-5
CASSQVGLAGVVTQYF
TGCGCCAGCAGCCAAGTCGGACTAGCGGGGGTGGTGACCCAGTACTTC
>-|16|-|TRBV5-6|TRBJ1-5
CASSLWGQQSNQPQHF
TGTGCCAGCAGCTTGTGGGGTCAGCAAAGCAATCAGCCCCAGCATTTT
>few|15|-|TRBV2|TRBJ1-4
CASSGSAGPFQPVFF
TGTGCCAGCAGTGGAAGCGCTGGGCCCTTCCAGCCAGTGTTTTTT
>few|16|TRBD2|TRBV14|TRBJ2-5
CASSQRASGVGGTQYF
TGTGCCAGCAGCCAACGCGCCAGCGGGGTCGGTGGGACCCAGTACTTC
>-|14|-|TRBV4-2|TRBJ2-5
CASSQDGIEETQYF
TGTGCCAGCAGCCAAGATGGGATAGAAGAGACCCAGTACTTC
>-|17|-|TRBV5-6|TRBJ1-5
CASSLWDPAIFNQPQHF
TGTGCCAGCAGCTTATGGGATCCAGCGATTTTCAATCAGCCCCAGCATTTT
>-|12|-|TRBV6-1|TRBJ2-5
CASKRGLETQYF
TGTGCCAGCAAGAGGGGACTAGAGACCCAGTACTTC
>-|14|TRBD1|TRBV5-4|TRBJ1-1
CASSREGARTEAFF
TGTGCCAGCAGTAGGGAGGGGGCGCGCACTGAAGCTTTCTTT
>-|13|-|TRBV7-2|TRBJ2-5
CASSAYPGETQYF
TGTGCCAGCAGCGCCTACCCCGGGGAGACCCAGTACTTC
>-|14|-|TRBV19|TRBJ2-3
CASRLKGSRDTQYF
TGTGCCAGTCGCCTTAAAGGGAGTAGGGATACGCAGTATTTT
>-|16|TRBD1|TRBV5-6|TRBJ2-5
CASSLAGDRKKETQYF
TGTGCCAGCAGCTTGGCCGGGGACAGGAAAAAGGAGACCCAGTACTTC
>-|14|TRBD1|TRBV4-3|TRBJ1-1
CASSQKQGVTEAFF
TGCGCCAGCAGCCAAAAACAGGGGGTCACTGAAGCTTTCTTT
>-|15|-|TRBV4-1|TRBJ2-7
CASSPFHYGPYEQYF
TGCGCCAGCAGCCCCTTCCACTACGGCCCCTACGAGCAGTACTTC
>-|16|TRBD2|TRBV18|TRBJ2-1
CASSATSGASYNEQFF
TGTGCCAGCTCAGCGACTAGCGGGGCTTCCTACAATGAGCAGTTCTTC
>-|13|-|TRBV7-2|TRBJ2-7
CASSLAREDEQYF
TGTGCCAGCAGCTTAGCTAGGGAGGACGAGCAGTACTTC
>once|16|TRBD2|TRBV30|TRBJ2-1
CAWSSPGLAGYNEQFF
TGTGCCTGGAGTTCGCCCGGACTAGCGGGATACAATGAGCAGTTCTTC
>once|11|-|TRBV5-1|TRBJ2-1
CASILYNEQFF
TGCGCCAGCATTCTGTACAATGAGCAGTTCTTC
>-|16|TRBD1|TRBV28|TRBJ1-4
CASGNWRGGSGEKLFF
TGTGCCAGCGGAAATTGGAGAGGGGGCTCCGGTGAAAAACTGTTTTTT
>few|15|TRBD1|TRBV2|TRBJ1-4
CASSPEGTGNEKLFF
TGTGCCAGCAGCCCGGAGGGGACAGGGAATGAAAAACTGTTTTTT
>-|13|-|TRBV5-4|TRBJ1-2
CASSLAGVDGYTF
TGTGCCAGCAGCTTGGCAGGGGTAGATGGCTACACCTTC
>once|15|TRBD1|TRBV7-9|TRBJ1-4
CASSSGVRGLEKLFF
TGTGCCAGCAGTTCAGGGGTTAGGGGGCTTGAAAAACTGTTTTTT
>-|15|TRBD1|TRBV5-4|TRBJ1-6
CASSPGQGTYSPLHF
TGTGCCAGCAGCCCCGGACAGGGTACATATTCACCCCTCCACTTT
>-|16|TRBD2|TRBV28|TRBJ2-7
CASTGLAGGSTYEQYF
TGTGCCAGCACCGGACTAGCGGGAGGTTCCACCTACGAGCAGTACTTC
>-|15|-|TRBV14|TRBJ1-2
CASSPPGTSQGGYTF
TGTGCCAGCAGCCCCCCCGGGACCTCGCAGGGTGGCTACACCTTC
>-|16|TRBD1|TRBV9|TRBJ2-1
CASSDQGARSYNEQFF
TGTGCCAGCAGCGACCAGGGGGCGCGGTCCTACAATGAGCAGTTCTTC
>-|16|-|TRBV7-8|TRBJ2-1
CASSLAPQNRMDEQFF
TGTGCCAGCAGCTTAGCGCCTCAGAACAGAATGGATGAGCAGTTCTTC
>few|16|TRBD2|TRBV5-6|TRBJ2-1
CASSRGPGGASNEQFF
TGTGCCAGCAGCCGAGGTCCCGGGGGGGCCTCCAATGAGCAGTTCTTC
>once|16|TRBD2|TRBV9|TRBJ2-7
CASSVESSGRGNEQYF
TGTGCCAGCAGCGTAGAAAGTAGCGGGAGGGGGAACGAGCAGTACTTC
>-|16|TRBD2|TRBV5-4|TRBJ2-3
CASSLWLAGITDTQYF
TGTGCCAGCAGCTTGTGGCTAGCGGGGATCACAGATACGCAGTATTTT
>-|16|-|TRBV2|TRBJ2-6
CASTWDGFSGANVLTF
TGTGCCAGCACCTGGGACGGCTTCTCTGGGGCCAACGTCCTGACTTTC
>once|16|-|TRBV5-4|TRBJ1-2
CASKSHLPGKTYGYTF
TGTGCCAGCAAGAGTCACCTACCAGGAAAGACCTATGGCTACACCTTC
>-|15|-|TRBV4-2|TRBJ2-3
CASSLLQGFTDTQYF
TGTGCCAGCAGCCTACTCCAGGGGTTCACAGATACGCAGTATTTT
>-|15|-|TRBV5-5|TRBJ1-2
CASSDSLQGSYGYTF
TGTGCCAGCAGCGATTCATTGCAGGGCAGCTATGGCTACACCTTC
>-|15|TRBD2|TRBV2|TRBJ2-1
CASSERRGGYNEQFF
TGTGCCAGCAGTGAAAGACGGGGGGGATACAATGAGCAGTTCTTC
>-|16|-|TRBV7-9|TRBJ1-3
CASSRRGASSGNTIYF
TGTGCCAGCAGCCGCCGGGGGGCTAGCTCTGGAAACACCATATATTTT
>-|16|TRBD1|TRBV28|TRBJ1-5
CASRRRDRGLYQPQHF
TGTGCCAGCAGACGTCGGGACAGGGGATTGTATCAGCCCCAGCATTTT
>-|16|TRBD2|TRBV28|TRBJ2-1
CASSAPGREVTDEQFF
TGTGCCAGCAGTGCGCCCGGGAGGGAGGTGACGGATGAGCAGTTCTTC
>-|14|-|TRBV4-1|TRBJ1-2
CASSQETGRYGYTF
TGCGCCAGCAGCCAGGAAACAGGGCGTTATGGCTACACCTTC
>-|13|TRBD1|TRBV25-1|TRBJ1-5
CASTQGDNQPQHF
TGTGCCAGCACACAGGGGGACAATCAGCCCCAGCATTTT
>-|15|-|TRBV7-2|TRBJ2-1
CASSRLASSYNEQFF
TGTGCCAGCAGCCGACTCGCGAGCTCCTACAATGAGCAGTTCTTC
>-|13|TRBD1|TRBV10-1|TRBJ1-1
CASQRDRVTEAFF
TGCGCTTCTCAGCGGGACAGAGTCACTGAAGCTTTCTTT
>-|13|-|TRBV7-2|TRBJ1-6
CASSHGGRMTLHF
TGTGCCAGCAGCCACGGCGGCAGGATGACTCTCCACTTT
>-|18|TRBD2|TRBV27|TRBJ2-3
CASSLNPGLAGVPDTQYF
TGTGCCAGCAGTCTAAATCCGGGACTAGCGGGAGTCCCAGATACGCAGTATTTT
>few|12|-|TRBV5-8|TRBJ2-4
CASSSGRQEQYF
TGTGCCAGCAGCTCGGGTAGACAGGAACAGTACTTC
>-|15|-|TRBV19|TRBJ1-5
CASSPSARVGQPQHF
TGTGCCAGTAGTCCTTCAGCCAGGGTCGGTCAGCCCCAGCATTTT
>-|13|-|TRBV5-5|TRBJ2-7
CASSLRDGDEQYF
TGTGCCAGCAGCTTACGGGACGGTGACGAGCAGTACTTC
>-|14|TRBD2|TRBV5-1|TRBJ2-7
CASSALAGGAEQYF
TGCGCCAGCAGCGCACTAGCGGGAGGAGCCGAGCAGTACTTC
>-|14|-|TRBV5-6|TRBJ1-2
CASSPLDGPYGYTF
TGTGCCAGCAGCCCTTTGGACGGGCCCTATGGCTACACCTTC
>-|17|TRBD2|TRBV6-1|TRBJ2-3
CASSGGGTSGGTDTQYF
TGTGCCAGCAGTGGCGGCGGGACTAGCGGGGGCACAGATACGCAGTATTTT
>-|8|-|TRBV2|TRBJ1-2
CASGPSTF
TGTGCCTCTGGTCCTTCGACCTTC
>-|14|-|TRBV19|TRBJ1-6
CASSAGAGNSPLHF
TGTGCCAGTAGTGCCGGGGCCGGGAATTCACCCCTCCACTTT
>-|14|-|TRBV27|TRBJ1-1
CASSLSARNTEAFF
TGTGCCAGCAGTTTATCGGCCAGGAACACTGAAGCTTTCTTT
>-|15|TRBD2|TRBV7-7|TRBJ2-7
CASSPGGGQTYEQYF
TGTGCTAGCAGCCCAGGCGGGGGGCAGACCTACGAGCAGTACTTC